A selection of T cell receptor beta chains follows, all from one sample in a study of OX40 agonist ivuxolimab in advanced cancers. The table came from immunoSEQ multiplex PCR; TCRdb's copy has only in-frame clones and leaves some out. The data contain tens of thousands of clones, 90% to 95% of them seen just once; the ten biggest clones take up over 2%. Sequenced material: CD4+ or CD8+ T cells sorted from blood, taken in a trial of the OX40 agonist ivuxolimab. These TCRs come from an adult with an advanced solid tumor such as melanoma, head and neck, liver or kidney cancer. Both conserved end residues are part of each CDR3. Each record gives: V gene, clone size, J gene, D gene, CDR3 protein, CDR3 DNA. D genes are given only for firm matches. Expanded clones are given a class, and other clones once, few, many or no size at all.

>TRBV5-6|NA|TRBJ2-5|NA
CASSLSAGTVQETQYF
TGTGCCAGCAGCTTGTCCGCGGGGACAGTACAAGAGACCCAGTACTTC
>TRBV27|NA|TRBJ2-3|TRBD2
CASSMTGGARTDTQYF
TGTGCCAGCAGTATGACCGGGGGGGCTCGCACAGATACGCAGTATTTT
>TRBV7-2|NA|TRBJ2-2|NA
CASSLGLQGGELFF
TGTGCCAGCAGCTTAGGATTACAGGGCGGGGAGCTGTTTTTT
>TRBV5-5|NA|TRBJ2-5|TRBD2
CASSLNGLAAQETQYF
TGTGCCAGCAGTTTAAACGGACTAGCGGCCCAAGAGACCCAGTACTTC
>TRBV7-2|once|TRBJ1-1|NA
CASSFGANTEAFF
TGTGCCAGCAGCTTCGGAGCGAACACTGAAGCTTTCTTT
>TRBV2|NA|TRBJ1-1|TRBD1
CASSGTGNLSEAFF
TGTGCCAGCAGTGGGACAGGCAACCTTTCTGAAGCTTTCTTT
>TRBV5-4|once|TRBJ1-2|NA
CASSPVLDPAPYGYTF
TGTGCCAGCAGCCCCGTGCTGGACCCGGCTCCCTATGGCTACACCTTC
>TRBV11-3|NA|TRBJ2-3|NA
CASSPGGGQALDTQYF
TGTGCCAGCAGCCCAGGGGGGGGACAGGCCTTAGATACGCAGTATTTT
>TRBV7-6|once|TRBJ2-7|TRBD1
CASSRGQAPRYEQYF
TGTGCCAGCAGTCGAGGACAGGCCCCCCGCTACGAGCAGTACTTC
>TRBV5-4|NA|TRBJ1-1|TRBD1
CASSERRQGTEAFF
TGTGCCAGCAGCGAACGGCGACAGGGCACTGAAGCTTTCTTT
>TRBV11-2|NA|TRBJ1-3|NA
CASGTYSGNTIYF
TGTGCCAGCGGGACTTACTCTGGAAACACCATATATTTT
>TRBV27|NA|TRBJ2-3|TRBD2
CASSLSSGRITDTQYF
TGTGCCAGCAGTTTGTCCAGCGGGAGGATCACAGATACGCAGTATTTT
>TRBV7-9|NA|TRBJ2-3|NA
CASSLGPLDTQYF
TGTGCCAGCAGCTTAGGTCCGCTAGATACGCAGTATTTT
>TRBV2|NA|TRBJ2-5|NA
CASSEAGETQYF
TGTGCCAGCAGTGAAGCTGGAGAGACCCAGTACTTC
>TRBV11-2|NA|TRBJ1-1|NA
CASSSRPGNTEAFF
TGTGCCAGCAGCTCCAGACCGGGGAACACTGAAGCTTTCTTT
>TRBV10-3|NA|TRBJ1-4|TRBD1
CAISEGTGGGEKLFF
TGTGCCATCAGTGAGGGCACAGGGGGGGGTGAAAAACTGTTTTTT
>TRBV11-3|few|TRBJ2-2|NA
CASSYLSGVGELFF
TGTGCCAGCAGCTATCTCTCGGGAGTCGGGGAGCTGTTTTTT
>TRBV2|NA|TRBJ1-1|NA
CASSVSGTMNTEAFF
TGTGCCAGTAGTGTCTCCGGGACAATGAACACTGAAGCTTTCTTT
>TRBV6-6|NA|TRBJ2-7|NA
CASRRTGGSYEQYF
TGTGCCAGCAGAAGGACCGGTGGGTCCTACGAGCAGTACTTC
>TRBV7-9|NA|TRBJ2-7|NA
CASSLVGGADGREQYF
TGTGCCAGCAGCTTGGTTGGAGGGGCCGACGGGCGGGAGCAGTACTTC
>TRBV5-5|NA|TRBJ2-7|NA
CASSLESGPYEQYF
TGTGCCAGCAGCTTGGAATCAGGGCCCTACGAGCAGTACTTC
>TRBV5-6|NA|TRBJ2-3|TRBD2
CASSLLAGNTDTQYF
TGTGCCAGCAGCTTGTTAGCGGGGAACACAGATACGCAGTATTTT
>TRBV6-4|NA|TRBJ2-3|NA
CASSDSGFGTDTQYF
TGTGCCAGCAGTGACTCGGGGTTTGGCACAGATACGCAGTATTTT
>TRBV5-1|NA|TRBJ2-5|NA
CASSLGQTQETQYF
TGCGCCAGCAGCTTGGGACAGACCCAAGAGACCCAGTACTTC
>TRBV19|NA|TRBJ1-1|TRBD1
CASSETGVIMAFF
TGTGCCAGTAGTGAGACAGGGGTCATCATGGCTTTCTTT
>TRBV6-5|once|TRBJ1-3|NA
CASSSRTDTGNTIYF
TGTGCCAGCAGTTCTCGAACGGATACTGGAAACACCATATATTTT
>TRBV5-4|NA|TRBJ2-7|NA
CASSSPGTIAYEQYF
TGTGCCAGCAGCTCTCCCGGGACGATTGCCTACGAGCAGTACTTC
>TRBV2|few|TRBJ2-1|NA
CASIPQSSYNEQFF
TGTGCCAGCATCCCACAAAGCTCCTACAATGAGCAGTTCTTC
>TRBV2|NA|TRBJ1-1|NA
CASSEARTEAFF
TGTGCCAGCAGTGAAGCGCGCACTGAAGCTTTCTTT
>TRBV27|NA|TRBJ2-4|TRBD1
CASSRGGTGENIQYF
TGTGCCAGCAGTCGGGGCGGGACAGGAGAAAACATTCAGTACTTC
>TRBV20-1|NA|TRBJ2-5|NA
CSALRGEFQYF
TGCAGTGCCCTCCGGGGCGAATTCCAGTACTTC
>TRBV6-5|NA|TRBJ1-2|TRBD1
CASSEWTGGGYTF
TGTGCCAGCAGTGAATGGACAGGGGGAGGCTACACCTTC
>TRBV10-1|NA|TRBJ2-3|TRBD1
CASSTGGGTDTQYF
TGCGCCAGCAGCACAGGGGGCGGCACAGATACGCAGTATTTT
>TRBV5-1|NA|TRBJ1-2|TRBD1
CASRTGSGTGAYGYTF
TGCGCCAGCAGGACCGGTTCCGGGACAGGGGCCTATGGCTACACCTTC
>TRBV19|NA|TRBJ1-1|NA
CASSIHKNTEAFF
TGTGCCAGTAGTATTCACAAGAACACTGAAGCTTTCTTT
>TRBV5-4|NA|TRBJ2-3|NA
CASSPVPTDTQYF
TGTGCCAGCAGCCCGGTTCCAACAGATACGCAGTATTTT
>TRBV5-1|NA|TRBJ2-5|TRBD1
CASSFTGGSQETQYF
TGCGCCAGCAGCTTTACAGGGGGTTCCCAAGAGACCCAGTACTTC
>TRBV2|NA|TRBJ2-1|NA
CASSAGYDEQFF
TGTGCCAGCAGTGCGGGCTACGATGAGCAGTTCTTC
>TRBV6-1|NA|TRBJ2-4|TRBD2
CASLAGASQNIQYF
TGTGCCAGCCTAGCGGGAGCCTCCCAAAACATTCAGTACTTC
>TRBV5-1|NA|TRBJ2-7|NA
CASSFGLGTYEQYF
TGCGCCAGCAGCTTTGGGCTAGGAACCTACGAGCAGTACTTC
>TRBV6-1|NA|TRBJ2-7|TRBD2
CASSEALLAGVNEQYF
TGTGCCAGCAGTGAGGCCCTACTAGCGGGAGTGAACGAGCAGTACTTC
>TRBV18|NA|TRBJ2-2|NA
CASSPQGAGELFF
TGTGCCAGCTCACCACAGGGAGCCGGGGAGCTGTTTTTT
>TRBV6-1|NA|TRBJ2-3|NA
CASTSTDTQYF
TGTGCCAGCACGAGCACAGATACGCAGTATTTT
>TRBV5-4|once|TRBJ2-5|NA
CASKGTPGSQETQYF
TGTGCCAGCAAGGGTACGCCGGGAAGCCAAGAGACCCAGTACTTC
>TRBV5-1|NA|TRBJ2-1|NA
CASSLGRILGGATWNEQFF
TGCGCCAGCAGCTTGGGTCGGATCTTAGGCGGGGCTACATGGAATGAGCAGTTCTTC
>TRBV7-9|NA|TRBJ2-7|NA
CASSGQYEQYF
TGTGCCAGCAGCGGTCAGTACGAGCAGTACTTC
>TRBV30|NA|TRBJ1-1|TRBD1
CASLQGGAFF
TGTGCCAGCCTACAGGGGGGAGCTTTCTTT
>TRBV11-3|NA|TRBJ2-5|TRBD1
CASSGRDRGLETQYF
TGTGCCAGCAGCGGCCGGGACAGGGGGCTGGAGACCCAGTACTTC
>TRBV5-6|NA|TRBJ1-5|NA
CASSFSGSNQPQHF
TGTGCCAGCAGCTTCTCCGGGAGCAATCAGCCCCAGCATTTT
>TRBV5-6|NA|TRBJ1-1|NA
CASSSETDTEAFF
TGTGCCAGCAGCTCAGAGACGGACACTGAAGCTTTCTTT
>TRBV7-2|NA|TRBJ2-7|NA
CASSLGGGVNNHEQYF
TGTGCCAGCAGCCTAGGTGGGGGAGTCAATAACCACGAGCAGTACTTC
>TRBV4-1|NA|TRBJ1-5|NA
CASSQDPGQPQHF
TGCGCCAGCAGCCAAGATCCGGGTCAGCCCCAGCATTTT
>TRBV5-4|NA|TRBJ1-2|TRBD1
CATGQGGDYRYGYTF
TGTGCCACCGGACAGGGGGGGGATTATAGGTATGGCTACACCTTC